These T cell receptor beta chains were read from a single sample in a study of early T cells in non-severe SARS-CoV-2 infection. TCRdb used MiXCR to reprocess the 5' RACE reads, holding one entry per CDR3 protein. Of some 80,000 distinct CDR3 sequences listed, approximately 5% are singletons. Sequencing used whole blood, obtained at baseline. These receptors came from an adult who was a healthcare worker with PCR-confirmed SARS-CoV-2 infection or an uninfected control (not recorded which). The CDR3 runs from the conserved cysteine through the conserved F or W.

v_call: TRBV29-1
cdr3_aa: CSVVIGEGGYGYTF

v_call: TRBV6-6
cdr3_aa: CASSYSWDLSSYEQYF

v_call: TRBV9
cdr3_aa: CASSVEQGDNSPLHF

v_call: TRBV12-3/TRBV12-4
cdr3_aa: CASSLPGGPRSTQYF

v_call: TRBV30
cdr3_aa: CATLDSNTEAFF

v_call: TRBV28
cdr3_aa: CASSSTGVGSQPQHF

v_call: TRBV19
cdr3_aa: CASSMMLNTEAFF

v_call: TRBV2
cdr3_aa: CASSGRGPSTDTQYF

v_call: TRBV6-7
cdr3_aa: CASPRGVWGHQPQHF

v_call: TRBV12-3/TRBV12-4
cdr3_aa: CASLTFNEQFF

v_call: TRBV11-2
cdr3_aa: CASSSPGGNTIYF

v_call: TRBV6-2/TRBV6-3
cdr3_aa: CASSYGQGRNGLYEQYF

v_call: TRBV7-9
cdr3_aa: CASSHIQGGQETQYF

v_call: TRBV7-8
cdr3_aa: CASSFRATGTDTQYF

v_call: TRBV12-3/TRBV12-4
cdr3_aa: CASSLSPYEQYF

v_call: TRBV7-2
cdr3_aa: CATTSRDRTKPTLNTEAFF

v_call: TRBV19
cdr3_aa: CASSIAPPHEQFF

v_call: TRBV30
cdr3_aa: CAWSIGVSYEQYF

v_call: TRBV27
cdr3_aa: CASSQKGQMNTEAFF

v_call: TRBV28
cdr3_aa: CASSLAGRTSVDYEQYF

v_call: TRBV14
cdr3_aa: CASSQRTGASYEQYF

v_call: TRBV5-6
cdr3_aa: CASSLREPRYNSPLHF

v_call: TRBV30
cdr3_aa: CACSRGGPNPYEQYF

v_call: TRBV24-1
cdr3_aa: CATKSGESTDTQYF

v_call: TRBV27
cdr3_aa: CASNPRAPGGAYNSPLHF

v_call: TRBV10-3
cdr3_aa: CAISEPAYEQYF

v_call: TRBV5-1
cdr3_aa: CASSLAGAQEAFF

v_call: TRBV5-1
cdr3_aa: CASSPLDRETQYF

v_call: TRBV2
cdr3_aa: CASKGEGNQPQHF

v_call: TRBV7-9
cdr3_aa: CASSPGDRGLHEQFF

v_call: TRBV12-3/TRBV12-4
cdr3_aa: CASSFREGSYNEQFF

v_call: TRBV28
cdr3_aa: CASSLPGTGYNEQFF

v_call: TRBV11-2
cdr3_aa: CASSPDRIPQDTQYF

v_call: TRBV12-3/TRBV12-4
cdr3_aa: CASSIDRNTGELFF

v_call: TRBV3-1
cdr3_aa: CASSPQGALGYTF

v_call: TRBV12-3/TRBV12-4
cdr3_aa: CASSSQGVETQYF

v_call: TRBV19
cdr3_aa: CASSTSGTSYNEQFF

v_call: TRBV25-1
cdr3_aa: CASRTEGGADEQYF

v_call: TRBV20-1
cdr3_aa: CSAPPRGQNYGYTF

v_call: TRBV28
cdr3_aa: CASSLLAESYEQYF

v_call: TRBV12-3/TRBV12-4
cdr3_aa: CASSPGDSSYEQYF

v_call: TRBV30
cdr3_aa: CAWEEQGVSNEKLFF

v_call: TRBV7-2
cdr3_aa: CASSPPGGDTQYF